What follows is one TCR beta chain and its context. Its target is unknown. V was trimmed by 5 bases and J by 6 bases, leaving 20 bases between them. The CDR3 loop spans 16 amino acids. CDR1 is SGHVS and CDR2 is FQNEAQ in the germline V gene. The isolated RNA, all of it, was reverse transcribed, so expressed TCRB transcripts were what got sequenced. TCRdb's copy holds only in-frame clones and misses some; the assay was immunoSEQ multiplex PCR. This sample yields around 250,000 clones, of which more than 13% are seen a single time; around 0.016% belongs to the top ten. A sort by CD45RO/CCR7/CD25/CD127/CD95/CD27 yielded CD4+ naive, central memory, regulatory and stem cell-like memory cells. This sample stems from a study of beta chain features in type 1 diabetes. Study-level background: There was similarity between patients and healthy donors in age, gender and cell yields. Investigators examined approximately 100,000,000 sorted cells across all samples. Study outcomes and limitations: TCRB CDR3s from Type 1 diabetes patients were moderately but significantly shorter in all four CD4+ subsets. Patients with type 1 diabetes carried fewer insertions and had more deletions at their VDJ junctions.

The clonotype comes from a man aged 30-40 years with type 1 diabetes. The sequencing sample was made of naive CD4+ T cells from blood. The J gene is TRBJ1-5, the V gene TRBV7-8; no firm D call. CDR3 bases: TGTGCCAGCAGCCCGACGGGAGTGGCGTGGTTTCAGCCCCAGCATTTT. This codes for CASSPTGVAWFQPQHF.